Sequencing of this TCR beta chain was carried out in a study of blood T cell repertoires in COVID-19. Study-wide background: COVID-19 samples, acute and convalescent, were from the United States, Italy and Spain. Sample material is recorded as cDNA or gDNA derived from T cells, B-cell-depleted T cells, or PBMCs.

Germline values: CDR1 MNHNS, CDR2 SASEGT. V shed 0 bases and J shed 4 bases, with 9 bases lying between them. The CDR3 length is 14 residues. Authors' processing steps: Reference gene primer amplification in the assay estimated nucleated cell counts. Method: immunoSEQ multiplex PCR; TCRdb's copy keeps in-frame clones and lacks some. V, J and clone size were drawn from that table, and D and trimming were deduced from the DNA. The data contain over 150,000 clones, 91% of them singletons. The chain combines TRBV6-1 with TRBJ1-2; D unresolved. This receptor was taken from a man in his forties or fifties with acute or convalescent COVID-19. Sequences were obtained from peripheral blood. The CDR3 sequence: CASSEARGLYGYTF. CDR3 in DNA: TGTGCCAGCAGTGAAGCCCGGGGTCTCTATGGCTACACCTTC.